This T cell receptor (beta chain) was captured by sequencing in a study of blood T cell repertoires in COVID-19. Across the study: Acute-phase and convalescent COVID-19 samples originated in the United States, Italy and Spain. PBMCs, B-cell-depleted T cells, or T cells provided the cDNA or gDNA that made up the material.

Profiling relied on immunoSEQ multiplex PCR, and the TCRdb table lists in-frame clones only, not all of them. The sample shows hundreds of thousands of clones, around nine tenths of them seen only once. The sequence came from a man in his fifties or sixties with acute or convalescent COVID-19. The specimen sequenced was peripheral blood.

CDR3: CSARDREGEYF. In nucleotides, the CDR3 is TGCAGTGCTAGAGATCGGGAGGGAGAGTACTTC. The chain employs TRBV20-1 and TRBJ2-7; TRBD2 agrees at 8 bases. In germline, CDR1 is DFQATT, CDR2 SNEGSKA (reference sequence). Trimming cost V 0 bases and J 11 bases; bases outside gene matches: 3. CDR3 length: 11 amino acids.